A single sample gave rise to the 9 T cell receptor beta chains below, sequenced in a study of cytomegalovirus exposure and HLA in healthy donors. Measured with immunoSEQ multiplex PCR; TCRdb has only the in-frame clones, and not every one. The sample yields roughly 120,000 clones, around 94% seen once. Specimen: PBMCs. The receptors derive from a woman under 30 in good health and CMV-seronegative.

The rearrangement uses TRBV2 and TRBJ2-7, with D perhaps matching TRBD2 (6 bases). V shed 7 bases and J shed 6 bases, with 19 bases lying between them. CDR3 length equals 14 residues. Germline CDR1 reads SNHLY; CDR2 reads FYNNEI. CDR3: CASKVTASAAEQYF. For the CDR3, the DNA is TGTGCCAGCAAGGTAACGGCTAGCGCGGCCGAGCAGTACTTC.

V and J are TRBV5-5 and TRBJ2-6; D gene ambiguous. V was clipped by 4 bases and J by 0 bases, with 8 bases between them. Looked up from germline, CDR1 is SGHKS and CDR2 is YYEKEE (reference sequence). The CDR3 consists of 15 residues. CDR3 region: CASSPGTSGANVLTF. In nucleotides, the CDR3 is TGTGCCAGCAGCCCAGGAACCTCTGGGGCCAACGTCCTGACTTTC.

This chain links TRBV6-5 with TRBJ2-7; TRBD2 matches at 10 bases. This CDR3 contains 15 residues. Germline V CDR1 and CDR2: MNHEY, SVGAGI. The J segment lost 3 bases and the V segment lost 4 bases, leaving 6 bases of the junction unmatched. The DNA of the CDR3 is TGTGCCAGCAGTTCGGAGCGGGAGGGCCTCTACGAGCAGTACTTC. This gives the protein CASSSEREGLYEQYF.

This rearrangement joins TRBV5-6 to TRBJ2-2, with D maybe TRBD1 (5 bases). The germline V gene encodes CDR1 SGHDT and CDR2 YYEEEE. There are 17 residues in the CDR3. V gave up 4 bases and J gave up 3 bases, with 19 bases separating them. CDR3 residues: CASSPRIRVSDTGELFF. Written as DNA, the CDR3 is TGTGCCAGCAGCCCGAGGATCAGGGTGTCGGACACCGGGGAGCTGTTTTTT.

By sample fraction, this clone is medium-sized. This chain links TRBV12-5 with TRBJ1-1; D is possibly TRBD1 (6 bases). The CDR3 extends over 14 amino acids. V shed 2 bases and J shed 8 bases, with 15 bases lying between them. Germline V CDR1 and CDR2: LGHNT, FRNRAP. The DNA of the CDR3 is TGTGCTAGTGGTTTGTCACGGACAGAGTTAGAAGCTTTCTTT. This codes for CASGLSRTELEAFF.

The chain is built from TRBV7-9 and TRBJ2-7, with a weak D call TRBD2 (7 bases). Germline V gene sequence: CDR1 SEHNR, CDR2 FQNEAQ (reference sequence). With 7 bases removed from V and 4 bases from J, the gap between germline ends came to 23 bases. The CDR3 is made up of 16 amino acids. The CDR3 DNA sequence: TGTGCCAGCACCCCCCGCGGGGGCGCGGGAGTTTACGAGCAGTACTTC. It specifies CASTPRGGAGVYEQYF.

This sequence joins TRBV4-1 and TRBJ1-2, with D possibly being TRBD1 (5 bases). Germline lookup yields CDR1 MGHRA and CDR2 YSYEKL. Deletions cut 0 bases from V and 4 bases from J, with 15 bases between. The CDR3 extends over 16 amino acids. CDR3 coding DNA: TGCGCCAGCAGCCAAGATTTCCAGGGCACCTTCTATGGCTACACCTTC. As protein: CASSQDFQGTFYGYTF.

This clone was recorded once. CDR3 nucleotides: TGCGCCAGCAGCTTTCGAGGAAACACTGAAGCTTTCTTT. This codes for CASSFRGNTEAFF. The rearrangement links TRBV5-1 to TRBJ1-1, with no clear D. Between the trimmed V and J ends, which lost 2 bases and 2 bases, there was a span of 7 bases. Germline CDR1 and CDR2: SGHRS and YFSETQ. This CDR3 comprises 13 residues.

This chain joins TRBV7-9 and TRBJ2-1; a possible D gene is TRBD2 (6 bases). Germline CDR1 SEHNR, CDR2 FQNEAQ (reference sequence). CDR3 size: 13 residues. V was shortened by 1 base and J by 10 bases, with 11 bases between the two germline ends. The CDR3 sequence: CASSLGGVPEQFF. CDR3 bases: TGTGCCAGCAGCTTAGGGGGGGTCCCGGAGCAGTTCTTC. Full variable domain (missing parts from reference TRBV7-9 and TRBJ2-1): DTGVSQNPRHKITKRGQNVTFRCDPISEHNRLYWYRQTLGQGPEFLTYFQNEAQLEKSRLLSDRFSAERPKGSFSTLEIQRTEQGDSAMYLCASSLGGVPEQFFGPGTRLTVL.